The clone carrying this TCR beta chain was observed once. The sample belongs to a study of blood T cell repertoires in COVID-19. Background on the study: There were acute and convalescent COVID-19 samples, and they came from the United States, Italy and Spain.

There are 14 residues in the CDR3. The germline V and J ends were trimmed by 6 bases and 2 bases, with 9 bases remaining between them. In germline, CDR1 is SGHDT, CDR2 YYEEEE. In the source study's methods: Amplified reference gene primers provided the basis for estimating nucleated cell counts. The data were produced by immunoSEQ multiplex PCR, yet TCRdb's version contains in-frame clones alone and is incomplete. The DNA was the basis for D and trimming; V, J and clone size are from that table. The sample lists around 140,000 clones; approximately 84% were seen once. The sequenced sample was peripheral blood. The TCR sequence derives from a man in his 60s with acute or convalescent COVID-19. V and J are TRBV5-6 and TRBJ2-6, with D uncertain. CDR3 loop: CASITTPGANVLTF. In nucleotides, the CDR3 is TGTGCCAGCATCACTACGCCTGGGGCCAACGTCCTGACTTTC. Full variable domain (missing parts from reference TRBV5-6 and TRBJ2-6): DAGVTQSPTHLIKTRGQQVTLRCSPKSGHDTVSWYQQALGQGPQFIFQYYEEEERQRGNFPDRFSGHQFPNYSSELNVNALLLGDSALYLCASITTPGANVLTFGAGSRLTVL.